In this sample, the clone carrying this TCR beta chain turned up a few times. Its target is not known. CDR1 and CDR2 (germline): WSHSY, SAAADI. CDR3 length equals 13 residues. Trimming took off 6 bases at V and 3 bases at J, with 12 bases between the two ends. This record belongs to a study of T-cell memory formation after mild COVID-19. Study-wide context: Largely donor-specific sequence clusters came from a couple of donors.

One entry per CDR3 protein, called by TCRdb with MiXCR from the 5' RACE reads. Found here are more than 150,000 distinct CDR3 sequences, under 20% of them singletons; the top ten hold 3.5% to 5%. Study outcomes and limitations: Some clones that responded were present in memory (sampled pre-infection), which suggests cross-reactive memory joined.

Sequences were obtained from PBMCs or a T cell subset sorted from them (not recorded which). The chain joins TRBV10-2 to TRBJ2-7, with D tentatively TRBD2 (6 bases). The sequence came from a man between 18 and 29 years old who had mild COVID-19 (a few samples of this study predate the infection). Cell type and time point are not known. CDR3 DNA: TGCGCCAGCAGCAAAAGGGACTTCTACGAGCAGTACTTC. It encodes CASSKRDFYEQYF.